This TCR beta chain was identified in a study of response to subunit inactivated influenza vaccine. This clonotype was picked up many times. What it binds is not known. Notes on the study in general: Authors suggested each seasonal flu vaccination may recruit only limited numbers of new T cells.

Germline loops: CDR1 MDHEN, CDR2 SYDVKM. This CDR3 spans 13 amino acids. Deletions cut 6 bases from V and 3 bases from J, with 12 bases between. TCRdb passed the RT-PCR reads through MiXCR, listing each CDR3 protein once. Here the sample spans roughly 620,000 distinct CDR3 sequences, 11% being singletons. These data also featured in a second study, about T cells expressing NK-cell markers. That paper states: 5'RACE template switching with UMIs generated TCR beta cDNA. Just one sequenced donor of eight was HCMV-seronegative, while seven were seropositive. Also leading the CD3+CD56-NKG2C+ fraction in a handful of donors were these clonotypes. Evidence did not settle whether expanded NKG2C+ T cell clones targeted HCMV.

This sequence originates from a man in his fifties who received an inactivated influenza vaccine. The V gene is TRBV28, the J gene TRBJ2-7; D is possibly TRBD2 (5 bases). The sample consisted of PBMCs from blood, taken on the day of vaccination. The CDR3 here is CASSPGLDYEQYF. Here the CDR3 DNA reads TGTGCCAGCAGCCCGGGATTAGACTACGAGCAGTACTTC.